One sample yielded the 13 T cell receptor beta chains listed below, sequenced in a study of Ad26.COV2.S vaccination and SARS-CoV-2 variants. Treatment meaning: 15 to 20 received Ad26.COV2.S at low or high dose, single or two shots; about 5 received placebo; per-sample allocation not given. Sampling happened 63 days after the first vaccine or placebo injection. The method was immunoSEQ multiplex PCR; TCRdb's version includes in-frame clones alone and lacks a portion of them. The sample shows 300,000 to 350,000 clones, 80% to 90% of them seen only once. The material was peripheral blood, obtained in a trial of Ad26.COV2.S vaccine versus placebo. The receptors were sampled from a person aged 18 to 65 who received the Ad26.COV2.S COVID-19 vaccine or a placebo.

V gene TRBV2 combines with J gene TRBJ2-2; no definite D call. Trimming cost V 3 bases and J 4 bases, with 0 bases left between them. The CDR3 is made up of 11 amino acids. Germline V CDR1 and CDR2: SNHLY, FYNNEI. In DNA, the CDR3 is TGTGCCAGCAGTGACACCGGGGAGCTGTTTTTT. This sequence encodes CASSDTGELFF.

CDR3 protein: CASSQRDRESGKLFF. CDR3 nucleotide sequence: TGCGCCAGCAGCCAAAGGGATAGGGAATCCGGAAAACTGTTTTTT. The chain joins TRBV4-1 to TRBJ1-4; unclear D gene. Germline loops: CDR1 MGHRA, CDR2 YSYEKL. V lost 2 bases to trimming and J lost 10 bases, with 17 bases between them. CDR3 length: 15 residues.

V usage is TRBV15 and J usage is TRBJ1-6, with D unclear. CDR1 LNHNV and CDR2 YYDKDF come from the germline V gene (reference sequence). V was cut by 0 bases and J by 5 bases, with 8 bases left in between. CDR3 length equals 15 residues. CDR3 protein: CATSRDRHDNSPLHF. CDR3 in DNA: TGTGCCACCAGCAGAGATCGACACGATAATTCACCCCTCCACTTT.

A few counts support this clone. This chain joins TRBV30 and TRBJ1-4, with 9 positions matching TRBD1. The germline gives CDR1 GTSNPN, CDR2 SVGIG (reference sequence). J was trimmed by 7 bases and V by 0 bases; bases with no gene match: 3. CDR3 length: 14 amino acids. The DNA of the CDR3 is TGTGCCTGGAGTGTAACAGGGGGCATTGAAAAACTGTTTTTT. As protein: CAWSVTGGIEKLFF. The full variable domain, completed using reference TRBV30 and TRBJ1-4, is SQTIHQWPATLVQPVGSPLSLECTVEGTSNPNLYWYRQAAGRGLQLLFYSVGIGQISSEVPQNLSASRPQDRQFILSSKKLLLSDSGFYLCAWSVTGGIEKLFFGSGTQLSVL.

V is TRBV5-1 and J is TRBJ1-1; D remains ambiguous. CDR3 length: 15 amino acids. Germline V CDR1 and CDR2: SGHRS, YFSETQ. With 0 bases removed from V and 5 bases from J, the gap between germline ends came to 14 bases. As DNA, the CDR3 is TGCGCCAGCAGCTTGGCCCCGGGGAGAGTGACTGAAGCTTTCTTT. Protein: CASSLAPGRVTEAFF.

CDR3 nucleotide sequence: TGCGCCAGCAGCCAATTAGCTCGTCGCTCCTACAATGAGCAGTTCTTC. Translated, it gives CASSQLARRSYNEQFF. This chain links TRBV4-1 with TRBJ2-1; D unclear. V lost 2 bases, J lost 0 bases, and 11 bases lay in between. This CDR3 is built from 16 residues. CDR1 MGHRA and CDR2 YSYEKL come from the germline V gene.

As DNA, the CDR3 is TGTGCCAGCAGCTTACGGGCGCGTAGCACCGGGGAGCTGTTTTTT. Its translation is CASSLRARSTGELFF. The chain recombines TRBV13 with TRBJ2-2; no reliable D call. This CDR3 contains 15 residues. Per germline, CDR1 PRHDT and CDR2 FYEKMQ (reference sequence). The germline V and J ends were trimmed by 2 bases and 4 bases, with 11 bases remaining between them.

The rearrangement joins TRBV28 to TRBJ1-5; D unresolved. Germline V gene lookup returns CDR1 MDHEN and CDR2 SYDVKM. The CDR3 spans 15 residues. V lost 10 bases and J lost 1, with 17 bases in between. DNA for the CDR3: TGTGCCACCTCCAAATTGAAGGAGAGCAATCAGCCCCAGCATTTT. It yields the protein CATSKLKESNQPQHF.

The chain is built from TRBV19 and TRBJ1-5; no clear D gene. Germline CDR1 and CDR2: LNHDA and SQIVND (reference sequence). This CDR3 comprises 17 residues. V dropped 3 bases and J dropped 0 bases, with 15 bases sitting between them. CDR3 DNA sequence: TGTGCCAGTAGTATTCTATCTCCAGATTATAGCAATCAGCCCCAGCATTTT. Amino acids: CASSILSPDYSNQPQHF.

The CDR3 loop is CASSGEPDTQYF. CDR3 nucleotide sequence: TGTGCCAGCAGCGGGGAACCAGATACGCAGTATTTT. The rearrangement links TRBV11-3 to TRBJ2-3; D unclear. CDR1 is SGHNT, CDR2 YENEEA, per germline. Trimming shortened V by 5 bases and J by 4 bases, and 7 bases separated the two germline ends. This CDR3 has 12 amino acids.

This chain links TRBV25-1 with TRBJ2-1; D gene ambiguous. V gave up 1 base and J gave up 4 bases, with 5 bases separating them. The length of the CDR3 is 13 residues. CDR1 is MGHDK, CDR2 SYGVNS, per germline. CDR3 bases: TGTGCCAGCAGTGAATCCAGTTACAATGAGCAGTTCTTC. Its protein product is CASSESSYNEQFF. The full variable domain, in which reference TRBV25-1 and TRBJ2-1 provide the parts outside the CDR3, is EADIYQTPRYLVIGTGKKITLECSQTMGHDKMYWYQQDPGMELHLIHYSYGVNSTEKGDLSSESTVSRIRTEHFPLTLESARPSHTSQYLCASSESSYNEQFFGPGTRLTVL.

This clone was found a few times. This chain links TRBV7-8 with TRBJ2-1, with 8 nucleotides matching TRBD1. CDR3 size: 16 residues. CDR1 SGHVS and CDR2 FQNEAQ come from the germline V gene. V was clipped by 1 base and J by 7 bases; unmatched bases: 9. CDR3 protein: CASSLVGRGRENEQFF. As DNA, the CDR3 is TGTGCCAGCAGCTTAGTCGGCAGGGGGCGAGAGAATGAGCAGTTCTTC.

The rearrangement joins TRBV7-9 to TRBJ2-7; perhaps TRBD2 as D (6 bases). Trimming stripped 1 base from V and 4 bases from J, with 11 bases between. The CDR3 runs 14 residues. Germline assignment: CDR1 SEHNR and CDR2 FQNEAQ (reference sequence). The CDR3 sequence is CASSLVPGTYEQYF. In nucleotides, the CDR3 is TGTGCCAGCAGCTTAGTGCCAGGGACTTACGAGCAGTACTTC.